A selection of T cell receptor beta chains follows, all from one sample in a study of T cell responses to AZD1222 COVID-19 vaccine. TCRdb's table, derived via immunoSEQ multiplex PCR, lists solely in-frame clones and lacks some. The profile shows 99,000 or so clones, 82% of them singletons. The source was peripheral blood, collected on day 0 of AZD1222 vaccination. The receptors here all came from an adult in good health. CDR3s include the opening cysteine and the closing phenylalanine or tryptophan. D genes are given only for firm matches. Clone size is not always given. Where it is, it says once, few, many or a class for expanded clones.

>NA|TRBJ2-7|NA|TRBV10-2
CAGSDGLGAGEQYF
TGCGCCGGGTCCGATGGGCTAGGGGCTGGCGAGCAGTACTTC
>NA|TRBJ2-5|TRBD2|TRBV10-3
CAISAVSGGKETQYF
TGTGCCATCAGTGCGGTTAGCGGGGGAAAAGAGACCCAGTACTTC
>NA|TRBJ1-2|TRBD1|TRBV28
CASRQTGENGYTF
TGTGCCAGCAGGCAGACAGGGGAAAATGGCTACACCTTC
>NA|TRBJ1-4|NA|TRBV19
CASRTEHHFNEKLFF
TGTGCCAGTAGAACAGAACACCATTTTAATGAAAAACTGTTTTTT
>NA|TRBJ2-1|TRBD2|TRBV2
CASRELAGGQDEQFF
TGTGCCAGCAGGGAACTAGCGGGGGGGCAAGATGAGCAGTTCTTC
>NA|TRBJ1-1|NA|TRBV7-2
CASSLDGKNTEAFF
TGTGCCAGCAGCTTAGATGGCAAGAACACTGAAGCTTTCTTT
>NA|TRBJ2-1|TRBD2|TRBV7-2
CASSRAGGTIYNEQFF
TGTGCCAGCAGTCGCGCGGGGGGCACCATCTACAATGAGCAGTTCTTC
>NA|TRBJ2-1|NA|TRBV5-4
CASSLGVTSEQFF
TGTGCCAGCAGCCTCGGGGTTACTAGTGAGCAGTTCTTC
>NA|TRBJ1-2|NA|TRBV10-2
CASSSSSGQGAGRRLLYGYTF
TGCGCCAGCAGCTCAAGTAGTGGTCAGGGCGCAGGCAGGCGACTCTTATATGGCTACACCTTC
>NA|TRBJ1-5|NA|TRBV4-3
CASSQDLGDQPQHF
TGCGCCAGCAGCCAAGACCTTGGGGATCAGCCCCAGCATTTT
>NA|TRBJ1-3|NA|TRBV30
CAWAGTIGNTIYF
TGTGCCTGGGCCGGGACAATAGGAAACACCATATATTTT
>NA|TRBJ1-4|NA|TRBV6-5
CASSFSRDFEKLFF
TGTGCCAGCAGTTTCTCCCGGGACTTTGAAAAACTGTTTTTT
>NA|TRBJ1-2|TRBD1|TRBV5-1
CASSSDRGWTYGYTF
TGCGCCAGCAGCTCCGACAGGGGATGGACCTATGGCTACACCTTC
>NA|TRBJ1-1|NA|TRBV25-1
CASSEWGVNTEAFF
TGTGCCAGCAGTGAATGGGGGGTGAACACTGAAGCTTTCTTT
>NA|TRBJ1-2|NA|TRBV9
CASSAGPAGRAGYTF
TGTGCCAGCAGCGCAGGGCCAGCAGGGCGCGCTGGCTACACCTTC
>NA|TRBJ2-3|TRBD2|TRBV7-9
CASSSSGGVTDTQYF
TGTGCCAGCAGTTCTAGCGGGGGGGTCACAGATACGCAGTATTTT
>NA|TRBJ2-1|NA|TRBV7-2
CASSLDAIYNEQFF
TGTGCCAGCAGCTTAGACGCTATTTACAATGAGCAGTTCTTC
>NA|TRBJ1-5|NA|TRBV4-1
CASSQDPAGNSNQPQHF
TGCGCCAGCAGCCAAGATCCGGCAGGAAATAGCAATCAGCCCCAGCATTTT
>few|TRBJ1-2|NA|TRBV20-1
CSARSDYGYTF
TGCAGTGCTAGATCCGATTATGGCTACACCTTC
>NA|TRBJ1-1|NA|TRBV11-2
CASSLVMGEAFF
TGTGCCAGCAGCTTAGTCATGGGTGAAGCTTTCTTT
>NA|TRBJ1-1|NA|TRBV9
CASTLGGGANTEAFF
TGTGCCAGCACCCTAGGGGGAGGGGCGAACACTGAAGCTTTCTTT
>NA|TRBJ2-5|NA|TRBV11-2
CASTHSTAGTETQYF
TGTGCCAGCACCCACTCGACTGCGGGTACAGAGACCCAGTACTTC
>NA|TRBJ2-5|NA|TRBV6-1
CASSEGGRGTQYF
TGTGCCAGCAGTGAAGGGGGACGGGGGACCCAGTACTTC
>NA|TRBJ1-2|NA|TRBV29-1
CSVDWGDGYTF
TGCAGCGTTGATTGGGGGGATGGCTACACCTTC
>NA|TRBJ1-2|TRBD1|TRBV2
CASSRQGADGYTF
TGTGCCAGCAGCCGACAGGGGGCTGATGGCTACACCTTC
>NA|TRBJ2-5|NA|TRBV11-2
CASSLVRSSETQYF
TGTGCCAGCAGCTTAGTACGGTCTTCTGAGACCCAGTACTTC
>NA|TRBJ1-6|NA|TRBV11-2
CASSRAGVRGSPLHF
TGTGCCAGCAGCCGAGCTGGGGTTAGGGGTTCACCCCTCCACTTT
>NA|TRBJ2-7|TRBD1|TRBV19
CASSQGTAYEQYF
TGTGCCAGTAGTCAGGGGACAGCCTACGAGCAGTACTTC
>NA|TRBJ1-3|TRBD1|TRBV2
CASTRQGNGNTIYF
TGTGCCAGCACCAGACAGGGAAATGGAAACACCATATATTTT
>NA|TRBJ1-2|NA|TRBV6-1
CASSDRVGGYTF
TGTGCCAGCAGTGACAGGGTGGGTGGCTACACCTTC
>once|TRBJ2-5|NA|TRBV2
CASSEVQETQYF
TGTGCCAGCAGTGAAGTACAAGAGACCCAGTACTTC
>NA|TRBJ2-1|NA|TRBV19
CASSIVIGRHEQFF
TGTGCCAGTAGTATTGTTATAGGGAGGCATGAGCAGTTCTTC
>NA|TRBJ1-2|NA|TRBV4-1
CASSQEEPRGNYGYTF
TGCGCCAGCAGCCAAGAGGAACCCCGAGGGAACTATGGCTACACCTTC
>NA|TRBJ2-7|NA|TRBV6-2/TRBV6-3
CASSWLLSYEQYF
TGTGCCAGCAGTTGGTTACTATCCTACGAGCAGTACTTC
>NA|TRBJ2-1|NA|TRBV10-3
CAISDSGNEQFF
TGTGCCATCAGTGATTCAGGGAATGAGCAGTTCTTC
>once|TRBJ1-2|NA|TRBV9
CASSVVGGSYGYTF
TGTGCCAGCAGCGTAGTGGGGGGATCCTATGGCTACACCTTC
>NA|TRBJ2-2|NA|TRBV6-4
CASSDSYPNTGELFF
TGTGCCAGCAGTGACTCATACCCGAACACCGGGGAGCTGTTTTTT
>few|TRBJ2-7|NA|TRBV5-1
CASSLVGFEQYF
TGCGCCAGCAGCTTGGTTGGGTTCGAGCAGTACTTC
>NA|TRBJ1-6|TRBD1|TRBV14
CASSQVSGGHYNSPLHF
TGTGCCAGCAGCCAAGTATCAGGGGGGCATTATAATTCACCCCTCCACTTT
>NA|TRBJ1-2|NA|TRBV5-6
CASSPPDTNYGYTF
TGTGCCAGCAGCCCTCCGGACACTAACTATGGCTACACCTTC
>NA|TRBJ2-5|TRBD2|TRBV5-1
CASRGTSGGETQYF
TGCGCCAGCAGAGGGACTAGCGGGGGGGAGACCCAGTACTTC
>NA|TRBJ1-5|TRBD1|TRBV6-5
CASDRGDQPQHF
TGTGCCAGCGACAGGGGAGATCAGCCCCAGCATTTT
>NA|TRBJ1-1|TRBD1|TRBV27
CASSLATGIAEAFF
TGTGCCAGCAGTTTAGCGACAGGGATCGCTGAAGCTTTCTTT
>once|TRBJ1-5|NA|TRBV6-1
CASSELTGGSNQPQHF
TGTGCCAGCAGTGAATTAACCGGGGGTAGCAATCAGCCCCAGCATTTT
>NA|TRBJ1-4|NA|TRBV2
CASSFWTDNEKLFF
TGTGCCAGCAGTTTCTGGACGGACAATGAAAAACTGTTTTTT
>NA|TRBJ1-2|NA|TRBV7-3
CASSPGSNYGYTF
TGTGCCAGCAGCCCAGGGTCTAACTATGGCTACACCTTC
>NA|TRBJ2-1|NA|TRBV6-6
CASSYYRGTDNEQFF
TGTGCCAGCAGTTACTACCGGGGGACAGACAATGAGCAGTTCTTC
>NA|TRBJ2-1|NA|TRBV4-1
CASSRTDRFGYDEQFF
TGCGCCAGCAGCCGAACTGACAGGTTCGGCTATGATGAGCAGTTCTTC
>once|TRBJ1-1|NA|TRBV29-1
CSVGPDTEAFF
TGCAGCGTTGGTCCGGACACTGAAGCTTTCTTT
>NA|TRBJ2-4|TRBD1|TRBV7-3
CASSPRQGSIQYF
TGTGCCAGCAGCCCGAGACAGGGCAGTATTCAGTACTTC
>NA|TRBJ1-2|NA|TRBV29-1
CSVDSGYTF
TGCAGCGTTGACTCCGGCTACACCTTC
>NA|TRBJ1-5|TRBD1|TRBV18
CASSAGTGWSAQHF
TGTGCCAGCTCAGCCGGGACAGGCTGGTCGGCCCAGCATTTT
>once|TRBJ1-3|NA|TRBV23-1
CASSQGRVSSGNTIYF
TGCGCCAGCAGTCAGGGCAGGGTGAGCTCTGGAAACACCATATATTTT
>NA|TRBJ2-5|TRBD1|TRBV6-2/TRBV6-3
CASSATGRETQYF
TGTGCCAGCAGTGCGACAGGGCGGGAGACCCAGTACTTC
>NA|TRBJ2-5|NA|TRBV7-2
CASSLGRGMETQYF
TGTGCCAGCAGCTTAGGGCGGGGTATGGAGACCCAGTACTTC
>NA|TRBJ1-5|TRBD1|TRBV3-1/TRBV3-2
CASSQVDSGRDAGGYSNQPQHF
TGTGCCAGCAGCCAAGTGGATTCCGGTAGGGACGCAGGGGGATATAGCAATCAGCCCCAGCATTTT
>NA|TRBJ2-2|NA|TRBV5-1
CASRRDSNTGELFF
TGCGCCAGCAGACGGGACTCAAACACCGGGGAGCTGTTTTTT
>NA|TRBJ2-1|NA|TRBV20-1
CSASSVHSSYNEQFF
TGCAGTGCTAGTTCGGTTCACTCCTCCTACAATGAGCAGTTCTTC